This note documents a single T cell receptor (beta chain) sequence. No cognate antigen has been identified for it. Per-nucleotide qualities are absent, and no much larger clonotype sits a single base away. The sample belongs to a study of technical replicates of blood from several donors (dated by TCRdb to 2016 to 2017). Trimming removed 4 bases from V and 2 bases from J, leaving 14 bases between the germline ends. CDR1 and CDR2 were assigned from the germline V gene as MGHDK and SYGVNS. The CDR3 starts with the cysteine, ends with the phenylalanine, and has 16 residues. Here the CDR3 DNA is all that survives: 48 bases in frame from base 1. Library construction relied on the immunoSEQ multiplex PCR assay. TCRdb took over this immuneACCESS table, retaining in-frame rearrangements with V and J assigned. Such tables are incomplete; in checked studies, under half of the missing clones stem from an unresolved V gene, and the remainder is unexplained. This sample has around 81,000 clones in its table, and 75% to 90% of those were observed once. Of the sample, nearly 4% falls within the top ten clones.

The sequence was collected from a human donor in good health. Some clones in this sample may be carry-over from other donors' samples. Sequenced: PBMCs. The sequence is built from TRBV25-1 and TRBJ1-4; the D gene is perhaps TRBD1, from 6 matching bases. CDR3 protein: CASSATGSRTNEKLFF. The DNA sequence follows: TGTGCCAGCAGTGCTACAGGGTCAAGGACTAATGAAAAACTGTTTTTT.